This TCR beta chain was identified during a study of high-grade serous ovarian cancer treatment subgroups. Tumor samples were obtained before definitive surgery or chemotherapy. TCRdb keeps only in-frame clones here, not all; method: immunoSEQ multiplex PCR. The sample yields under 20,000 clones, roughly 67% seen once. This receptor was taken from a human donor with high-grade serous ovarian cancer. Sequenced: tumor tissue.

The CDR3 DNA reads as TGTGCCAGCAGTTACCGCGGGGGAAGGGTCGACGAGCAGTACTTC. As protein: CASSYRGGRVDEQYF. This rearrangement joins TRBV6-5 to TRBJ2-7; TRBD2 agrees at 7 bases. Germline loops: CDR1 MNHEY, CDR2 SVGAGI. The V and J ends lost 2 bases and 5 bases, in that order; junction bases with no gene match: 9. The CDR3 consists of 15 residues.